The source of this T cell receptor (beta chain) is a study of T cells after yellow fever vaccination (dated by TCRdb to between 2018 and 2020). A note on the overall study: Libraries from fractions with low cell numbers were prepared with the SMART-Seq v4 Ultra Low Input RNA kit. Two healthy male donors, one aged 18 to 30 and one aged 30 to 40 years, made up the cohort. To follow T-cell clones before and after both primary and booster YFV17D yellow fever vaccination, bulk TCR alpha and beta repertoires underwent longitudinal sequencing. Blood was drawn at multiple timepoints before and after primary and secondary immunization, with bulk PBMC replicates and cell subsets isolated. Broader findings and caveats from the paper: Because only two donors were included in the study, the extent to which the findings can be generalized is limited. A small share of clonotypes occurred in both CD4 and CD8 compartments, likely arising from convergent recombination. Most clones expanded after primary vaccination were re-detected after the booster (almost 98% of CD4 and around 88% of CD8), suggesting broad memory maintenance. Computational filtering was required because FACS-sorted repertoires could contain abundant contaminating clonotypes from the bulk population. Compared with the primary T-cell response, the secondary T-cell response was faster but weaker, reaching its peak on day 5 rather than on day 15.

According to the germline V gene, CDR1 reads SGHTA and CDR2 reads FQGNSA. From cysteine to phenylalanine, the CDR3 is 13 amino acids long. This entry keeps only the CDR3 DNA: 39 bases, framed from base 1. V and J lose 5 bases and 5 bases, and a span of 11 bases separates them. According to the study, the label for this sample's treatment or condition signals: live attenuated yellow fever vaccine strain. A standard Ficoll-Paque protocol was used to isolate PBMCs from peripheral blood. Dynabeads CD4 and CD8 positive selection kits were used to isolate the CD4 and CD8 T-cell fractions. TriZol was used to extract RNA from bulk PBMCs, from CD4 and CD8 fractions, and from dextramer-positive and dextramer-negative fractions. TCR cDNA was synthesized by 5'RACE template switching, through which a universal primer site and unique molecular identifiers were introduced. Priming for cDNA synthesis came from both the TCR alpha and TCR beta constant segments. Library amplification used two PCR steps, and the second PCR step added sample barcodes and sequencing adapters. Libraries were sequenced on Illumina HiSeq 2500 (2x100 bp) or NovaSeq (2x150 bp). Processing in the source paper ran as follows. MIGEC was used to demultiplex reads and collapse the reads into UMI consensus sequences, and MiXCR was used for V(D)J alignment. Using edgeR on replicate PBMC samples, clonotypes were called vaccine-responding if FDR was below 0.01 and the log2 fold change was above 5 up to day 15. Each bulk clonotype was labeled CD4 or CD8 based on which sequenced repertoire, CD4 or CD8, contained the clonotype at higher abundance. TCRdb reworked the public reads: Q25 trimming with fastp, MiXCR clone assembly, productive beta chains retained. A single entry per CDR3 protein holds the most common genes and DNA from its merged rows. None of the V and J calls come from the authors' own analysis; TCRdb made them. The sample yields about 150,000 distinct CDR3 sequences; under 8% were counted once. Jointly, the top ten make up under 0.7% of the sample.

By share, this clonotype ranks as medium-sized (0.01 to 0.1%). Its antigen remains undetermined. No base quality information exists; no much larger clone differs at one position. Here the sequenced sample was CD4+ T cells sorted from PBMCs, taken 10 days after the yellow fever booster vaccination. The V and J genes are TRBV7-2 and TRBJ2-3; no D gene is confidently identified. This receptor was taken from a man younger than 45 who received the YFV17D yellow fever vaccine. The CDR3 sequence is CASSLLGKDTQYF. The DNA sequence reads TGTGCCAGCAGCCTTCTAGGGAAAGATACGCAGTATTTT.